These 11 T cell receptor beta chains originate from one sample sequenced in a study of blood T cell repertoires in COVID-19. The protocol was immunoSEQ multiplex PCR, while the TCRdb copy is restricted to in-frame clones and leaves out a portion. There are around 300,000 clones in the sample; roughly 87% occur only once, and less than 10% lies in the top ten. Material: peripheral blood. Every receptor here comes from a man between 18 and 29 years old with active or convalescent COVID-19.

V and J are TRBV27 and TRBJ1-2, with 7 bases matching TRBD1. Per the germline V gene, CDR1 is MNHEY and CDR2 is SMNVEV (reference sequence). This CDR3 has 14 amino acids. V trimming: 4 bases; J trimming: 5 bases; junction bases outside the gene matches: 7. The CDR3: CASSSIGTDYGYTF. The CDR3 nucleotides read TGTGCCAGCAGTTCTATCGGGACAGATTATGGCTACACCTTC.

The V gene is TRBV7-6, the J gene TRBJ1-6; D is ambiguous. From germline, CDR1 is SGHVS and CDR2 FNYEAQ. This CDR3 is built from 16 residues. The V and J ends lost 5 bases and 0 bases respectively, with 11 bases between them. DNA of the CDR3: TGTGCCAGCAGCGGGCCTGCAAGCTCCTATAATTCACCCCTCCACTTT. Protein product: CASSGPASSYNSPLHF.

This chain links TRBV4-2 with TRBJ1-1; D gene unclear. Germline V gene data show CDR1 as LGHNA and CDR2 as YNFKEQ. CDR3 length: 13 residues. The V gene lost 0 bases and the J gene lost 3 bases, with 5 bases spanning the gap. Here the CDR3 reads CASSQERDTEAFF. As DNA, the CDR3 is TGTGCCAGCAGCCAAGAGAGGGACACTGAAGCTTTCTTT.

The chain recombines TRBV7-9 with TRBJ1-4; D call uncertain. Looked up from germline, CDR1 is SEHNR and CDR2 is FQNEAQ (reference sequence). The CDR3 sequence is 15 residues long. The V end lost 1 base, the J end lost 0 bases, and 6 bases lay between the germline ends. The CDR3 loop reads CASSLVEATNEKLFF. CDR3 in DNA: TGTGCCAGCAGCTTAGTTGAGGCAACTAATGAAAAACTGTTTTTT.

The table lists this clone with a count of one. V and J are TRBV19 and TRBJ1-2, with 10 bases lining up with TRBD1. The CDR3 totals 17 residues. CDR1 is LNHDA and CDR2 is SQIVND in the germline V gene (reference sequence). Trimming at V came to 3 bases and at J to 2 bases, leaving 9 bases not matched to a gene. This chain's CDR3 is CASSIKWTGGKNYGYTF. As DNA, the CDR3 is TGTGCCAGTAGTATTAAGTGGACAGGGGGGAAAAACTATGGCTACACCTTC.

This sequence joins TRBV10-1 and TRBJ2-2, with TRBD1 matching over 12 bases. In germline, CDR1 is WNHNN, CDR2 SYGVQD (reference sequence). Trimming removed 7 bases from V and 7 bases from J; junction bases left unmatched: 7. The CDR3 is 15 amino acids. The CDR3 region has the DNA TGCGCCAGCACCTCGGGACAGGGGGCCGGCGGGGAGCTGTTTTTT. Encoded protein: CASTSGQGAGGELFF.

V is TRBV6-5 and J is TRBJ1-2; D is perhaps TRBD1 (5 bases). Trimming cost V 7 bases and J 8 bases, with 17 bases left between them. This CDR3 comprises 13 residues. Germline CDR1 is MNHEY and CDR2 is SVGAGI. CDR3 DNA: TGTGCCAGCAAAAAACCGGGACTGGGGGGCTACACCTTC. Amino acid sequence: CASKKPGLGGYTF.

The gene calls are TRBV4-3 and TRBJ2-7; TRBD2 agrees at 15 bases. The V and J ends lost 4 bases and 7 bases, in that order; junction bases with no gene match: 5. Per germline, CDR1 LGHNA and CDR2 YSLEER. This CDR3 spans 15 amino acids. CDR3 sequence (DNA): TGCGCCAGCAGCCGGGGACTAGCGGGGGGCCAAGAGCAGTACTTC. It yields the protein CASSRGLAGGQEQYF.

This clone was recorded once. This chain uses TRBV15 with TRBJ2-1; 14 positions agree with TRBD2. CDR3 length: 17 amino acids. The J segment lost 8 bases and the V segment lost 0 bases, leaving 6 bases of the junction unmatched. In germline, CDR1 is LNHNV, CDR2 YYDKDF (reference sequence). Written as DNA, the CDR3 is TGTGCCACCAGCAGAGATCGAGGACTAGCGGGGGGATATGAGCAGTTCTTC. Translation: CATSRDRGLAGGYEQFF.

The gene calls are TRBV15 and TRBJ1-2; weak D call: TRBD1 (5 bases). Germline V gene sequence: CDR1 LNHNV, CDR2 YYDKDF (reference sequence). The length of the CDR3 is 13 residues. V was pared by 3 bases and J by 8 bases, with 13 bases between. The CDR3 here is CATSSPRVRGYTF. The CDR3, as DNA: TGTGCCACCAGCAGCCCCAGGGTCAGGGGCTACACCTTC.

This chain links TRBV7-9 with TRBJ2-5; 8 bases fit TRBD2. V was pared by 0 bases and J by 7 bases, with 4 bases of the junction left unmatched. The V gene's germline CDR1 is SEHNR and CDR2 FQNEAQ (reference sequence). The CDR3 sequence is 14 residues long. This CDR3 is CASSLARGEWTQYF. For the CDR3, the DNA is TGTGCCAGCAGCTTAGCGCGGGGGGAATGGACCCAGTACTTC.